This T cell receptor beta chain was sequenced for a study of blood T cell repertoires in COVID-19. As for the study in general: The cDNA or gDNA used as material had been derived from T cells, B-cell-depleted T cells, or PBMCs.

Original processing methods: Amplification from reference gene primers served as the basis for estimated nucleated cell counts. The table came from immunoSEQ multiplex PCR; TCRdb's copy has only in-frame clones and leaves some out. V, J and clone size were drawn from that table, and D and trimming were deduced from the DNA. This sample carries roughly 200,000 clones, approximately 91% of them seen once, and the ten largest clones take 15% to 20%. Trimming pared 7 bases from V and 7 bases from J, leaving 25 bases between. There are 15 residues in the CDR3. From germline, CDR1 is SQVTM and CDR2 ANQGSEA. This clone appeared a few times. Patients in Seattle were enrolled during active infection, then followed longitudinally.

The clonotype originates from a man aged 45 to 65 with COVID-19, enrolled during active disease. The material sequenced was peripheral blood. V and J are TRBV29-1 and TRBJ1-2; D gene unclear. CDR3 sequence (DNA): TGCAGCGCTCGAACCGAATCCCCACCGCCCGGTGGCTACACCTTC. It specifies CSARTESPPPGGYTF.